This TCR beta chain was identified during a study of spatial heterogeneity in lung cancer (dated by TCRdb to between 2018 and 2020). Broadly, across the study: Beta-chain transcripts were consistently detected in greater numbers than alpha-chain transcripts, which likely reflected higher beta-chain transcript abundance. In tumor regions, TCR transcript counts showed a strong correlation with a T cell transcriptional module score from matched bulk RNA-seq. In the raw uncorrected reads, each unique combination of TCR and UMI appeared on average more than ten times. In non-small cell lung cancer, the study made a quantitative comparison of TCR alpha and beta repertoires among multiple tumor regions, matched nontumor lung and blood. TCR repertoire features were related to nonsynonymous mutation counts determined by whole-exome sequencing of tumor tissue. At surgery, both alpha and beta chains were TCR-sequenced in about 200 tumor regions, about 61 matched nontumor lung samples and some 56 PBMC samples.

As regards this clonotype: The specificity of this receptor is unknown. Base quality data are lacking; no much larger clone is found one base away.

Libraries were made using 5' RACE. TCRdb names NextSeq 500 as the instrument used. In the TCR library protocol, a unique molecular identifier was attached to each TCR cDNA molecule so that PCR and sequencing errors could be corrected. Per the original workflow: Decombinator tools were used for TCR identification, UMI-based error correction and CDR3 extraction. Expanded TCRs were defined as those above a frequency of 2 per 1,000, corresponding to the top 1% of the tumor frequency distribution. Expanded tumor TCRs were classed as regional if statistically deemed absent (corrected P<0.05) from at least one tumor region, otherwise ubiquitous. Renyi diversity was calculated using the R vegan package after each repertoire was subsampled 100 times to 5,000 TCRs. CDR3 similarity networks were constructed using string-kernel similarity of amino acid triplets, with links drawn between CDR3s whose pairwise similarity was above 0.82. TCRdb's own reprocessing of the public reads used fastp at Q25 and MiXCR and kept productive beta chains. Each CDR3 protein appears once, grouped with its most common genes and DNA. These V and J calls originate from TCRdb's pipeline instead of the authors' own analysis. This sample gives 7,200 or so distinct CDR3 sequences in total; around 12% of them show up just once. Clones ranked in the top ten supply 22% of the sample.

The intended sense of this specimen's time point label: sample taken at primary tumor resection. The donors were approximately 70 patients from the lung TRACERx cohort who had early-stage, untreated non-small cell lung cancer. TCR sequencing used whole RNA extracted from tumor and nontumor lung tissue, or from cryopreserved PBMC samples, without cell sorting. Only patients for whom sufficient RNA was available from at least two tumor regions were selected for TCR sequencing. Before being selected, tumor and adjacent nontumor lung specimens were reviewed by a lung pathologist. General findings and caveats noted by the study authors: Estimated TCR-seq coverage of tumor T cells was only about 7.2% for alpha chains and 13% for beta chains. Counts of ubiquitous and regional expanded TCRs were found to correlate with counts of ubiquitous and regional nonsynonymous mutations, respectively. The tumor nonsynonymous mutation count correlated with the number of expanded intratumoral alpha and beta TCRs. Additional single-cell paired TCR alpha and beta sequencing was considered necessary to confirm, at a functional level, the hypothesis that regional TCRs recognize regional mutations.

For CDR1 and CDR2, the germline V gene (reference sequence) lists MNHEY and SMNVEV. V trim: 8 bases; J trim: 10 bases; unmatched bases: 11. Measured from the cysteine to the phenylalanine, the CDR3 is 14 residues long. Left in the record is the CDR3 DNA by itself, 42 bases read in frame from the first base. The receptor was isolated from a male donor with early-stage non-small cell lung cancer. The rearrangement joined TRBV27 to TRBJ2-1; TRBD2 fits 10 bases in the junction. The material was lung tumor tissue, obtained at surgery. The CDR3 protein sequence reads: CASGHQLAGREQFF. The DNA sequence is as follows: TGTGCCAGCGGACACCAACTAGCGGGACGGGAGCAGTTCTTC.